The clone carrying this T cell receptor (beta chain) was seen many times. What it recognizes is unknown. The sample is drawn from a study of T cells in Graves' hyperthyroidism and ophthalmopathy. Study-wide background: Peripheral blood samples were taken at initial diagnosis, prior to any treatment.

Findings and caveats of the study: The model predicted ophthalmopathy a median around 6.5 months before onset. Researchers found most expanded thyroid clonotypes above 0.001 in blood as well.

The CDR3 sequence is 17 residues long. Germline assignment: CDR1 SGHVS and CDR2 FQNEAQ. J gave up 3 bases and V 8 bases, and 16 bases lay outside the gene matches. Amplified regions were TCR beta CDR3 sequences from RNA transcripts. First-round RT-PCR targeting the TCR CDR3 was performed with the HTBI primer set. TCRdb used MiXCR to reprocess the multiplex PCR reads, holding one entry per CDR3 protein. Counted here are 350,000 to 450,000 distinct CDR3 sequences, over 12% occurring once; the ten biggest clones make up 25% to 30%. The V call is TRBV7-8, the J call TRBJ2-1, with TRBD2 identical over 7 bases. The TCR originated in a man aged 45-65 years with Graves' ophthalmopathy. Sequencing was performed on blood. CDR3 region: CASGPYLAANNYNEQFF. The CDR3 coding sequence is TGTGCCAGCGGACCATACCTAGCGGCAAATAACTACAATGAGCAGTTCTTC.